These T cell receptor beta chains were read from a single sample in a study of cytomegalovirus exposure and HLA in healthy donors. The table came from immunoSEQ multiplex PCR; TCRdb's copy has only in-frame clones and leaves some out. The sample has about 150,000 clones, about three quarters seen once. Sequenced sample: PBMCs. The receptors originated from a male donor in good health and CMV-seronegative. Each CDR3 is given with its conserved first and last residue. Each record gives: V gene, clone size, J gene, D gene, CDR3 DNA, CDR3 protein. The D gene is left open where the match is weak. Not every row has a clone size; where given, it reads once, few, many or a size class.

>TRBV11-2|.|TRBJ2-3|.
TGTGCCAGCAGCTTAGTTGGGGGGAGAGGCGCAGATACGCAGTATTTT
CASSLVGGRGADTQYF
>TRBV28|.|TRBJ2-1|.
TGTGCCAGCAGTCCGCAGTCGGGGAGTAGTAACAATGAGCAGTTCTTC
CASSPQSGSSNNEQFF
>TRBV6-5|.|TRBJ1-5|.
TGTGCCAGCGGGTTCAGGCCAAATCAGCCCCAGCATTTT
CASGFRPNQPQHF
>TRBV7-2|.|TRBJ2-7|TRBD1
TGTGCCAGCAGCAGGGGGCAGACGTGGGAGCAGTACTTC
CASSRGQTWEQYF
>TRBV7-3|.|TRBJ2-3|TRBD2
TGTGCCAGCAGTCACGGGGGGGCCCCAGATACGCAGTATTTT
CASSHGGAPDTQYF
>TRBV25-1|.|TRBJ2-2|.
TGTGCCAATAAGGGACAACACACCGGGGAGCTGTTTTTT
CANKGQHTGELFF
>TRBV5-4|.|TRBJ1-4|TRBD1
TGTGCCGCCGCCCAGGGGGCTAATGAAAAACTGTTTTTT
CAAAQGANEKLFF
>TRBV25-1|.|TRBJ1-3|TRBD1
TGTGCCAGCAGGGGACAGGGAGGAGCTGGAAACACCATATATTTT
CASRGQGGAGNTIYF
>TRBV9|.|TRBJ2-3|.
TGTGCCAGCAGCGTAGGAGTGGGAGGGGGAGATACGCAGTATTTT
CASSVGVGGGDTQYF
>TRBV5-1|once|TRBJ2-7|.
TGTGCCAGCAGCTCCCATCTACAGGACTACGAGCAGTACTTC
CASSSHLQDYEQYF
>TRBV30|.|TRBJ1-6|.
TGTGCCTGGAGTGAGCGTGGAAATTCACCCCTCCACTTT
CAWSERGNSPLHF
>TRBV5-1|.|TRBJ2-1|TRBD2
TGCGCCAGCAGACCCCTAGCGGGGGACCCGGGTGAGCAGTTCTTC
CASRPLAGDPGEQFF
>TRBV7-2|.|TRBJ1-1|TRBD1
TGTGCCGGCAGCTTAGTTCAGGGGGCCACTGAAGCTTTCTTT
CAGSLVQGATEAFF
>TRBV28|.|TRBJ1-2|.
TGTGCCGTAGACGAACAGGGTAATGGCTACACCTTC
CAVDEQGNGYTF
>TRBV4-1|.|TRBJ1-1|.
TGCGCCAGCAGCCTCGGTCAAAACACTGAAGCTTTCTTT
CASSLGQNTEAFF
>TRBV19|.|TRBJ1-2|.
TGTGCCAGTAGTGAACAGGGCCAAACCTATGGCTACACCTTC
CASSEQGQTYGYTF
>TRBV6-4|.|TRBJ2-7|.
TGTGCCAGCAGTCCCGACAGGACCTCCTACGAGCAGTACTTC
CASSPDRTSYEQYF
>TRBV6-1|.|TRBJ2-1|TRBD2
TGTGCCAGCAGTGAAGAAGCGGGAGGGAGCAATGAGCAGTTCTTC
CASSEEAGGSNEQFF
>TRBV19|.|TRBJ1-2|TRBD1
TGTGCCAGTAGTATAATAATGCGACAGGGGTCCGGCTACACCTTC
CASSIIMRQGSGYTF
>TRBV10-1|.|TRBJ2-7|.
TGCGCCAGCAGTGATTTTACAGGGAGCTACGAGCAGTACTTC
CASSDFTGSYEQYF
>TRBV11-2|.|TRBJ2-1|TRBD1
TGTGCCAGCAGCTTAGGAAAACAGGGGGGGCAGTTCTTC
CASSLGKQGGQFF
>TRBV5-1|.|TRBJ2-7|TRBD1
TGCGCCAGCAGCCCCAGGGACAGAGCCTACGAGCAGTACTTC
CASSPRDRAYEQYF
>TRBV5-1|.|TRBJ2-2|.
TGCGCCAGCAGGCCCGGAAGCTTAGGGGGTCCCGGGGAGCTGTTTTTT
CASRPGSLGGPGELFF
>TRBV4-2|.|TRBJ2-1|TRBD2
TGTGCCAGCAGCCAATCTACTAGCGGATACAATGAGCAGTTCTTC
CASSQSTSGYNEQFF
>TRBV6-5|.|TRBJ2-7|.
TGTGCCAGCAGTTCACGCCGGGGGGCCTACGGGCAGTACTTC
CASSSRRGAYGQYF
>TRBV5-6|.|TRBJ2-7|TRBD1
TGTGCCAGCAGGGGACAGAGTTTCTACGAGCAGTACTTC
CASRGQSFYEQYF
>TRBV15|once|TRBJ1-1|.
TGTGCCACCAGCAAAACGGGGGGGCCCGCTGAAGCTTTCTTT
CATSKTGGPAEAFF
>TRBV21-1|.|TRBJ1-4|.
TGTGCCAGCAGCAAAGCGTCAGGGGGTGGTCCACCGATTTTT
CASSKASGGGPPIF
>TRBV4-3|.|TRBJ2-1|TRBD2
TGCGCCAGCAGCCAAGGAGCGGGGTACAATGAGCAGTTCTTC
CASSQGAGYNEQFF
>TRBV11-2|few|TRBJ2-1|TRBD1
TGTGCCAGCAGCTCCACCGCAAGTAGGGACAGGGGGATGTATGAGCAGTTCTTC
CASSSTASRDRGMYEQFF
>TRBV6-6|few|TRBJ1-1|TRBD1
TGTGCCAGCAGTTTCGACAGGGGGCTAATGAACACTGAAGCTTTCTTT
CASSFDRGLMNTEAFF
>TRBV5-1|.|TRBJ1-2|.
TGCGCCAGCAGCGCGGACGGCCAGGGGGGCTACACCTTC
CASSADGQGGYTF
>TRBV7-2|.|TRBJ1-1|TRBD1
TGTGCCAGCAGGATCCGGGGACAGGCGATAGATGAAGCTTTCTTT
CASRIRGQAIDEAFF
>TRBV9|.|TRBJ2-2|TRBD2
TGTGCCAGCAGCCGACTAGCGGGAGGGGCCGGGGAGCTGTTTTTT
CASSRLAGGAGELFF
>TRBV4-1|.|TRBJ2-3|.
TGCGCCAGCAGCCAATTAGGTCGGGAGTTGGCAGATACGCAGTATTTT
CASSQLGRELADTQYF
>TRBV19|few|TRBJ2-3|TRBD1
TGTGCCAGTAGTATTAGGGGACAGGGGGCAGATACGCAGTATTTT
CASSIRGQGADTQYF
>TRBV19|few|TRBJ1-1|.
TGTGCCAGTAGTCCCCGGGGAGGGGGGGACACTGAAGCTTTCTTT
CASSPRGGGDTEAFF
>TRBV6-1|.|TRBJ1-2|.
TGTGCCAGCATCCGGGACACCCATAACTATGGCTACACCTTC
CASIRDTHNYGYTF
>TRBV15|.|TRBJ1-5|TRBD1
TGTGCCACCAGCAGCGGACAGGTGTACAATCAGCCCCAGCATTTT
CATSSGQVYNQPQHF
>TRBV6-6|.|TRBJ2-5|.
TGTGCCAGCAGTTACTGGGACACATCTCAAGAGACCCAGTACTTC
CASSYWDTSQETQYF
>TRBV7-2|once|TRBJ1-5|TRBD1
TGTGCCAGCAGGACAGGGGCAGGTCAGCCCCAGCATTTT
CASRTGAGQPQHF
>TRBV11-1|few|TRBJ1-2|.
TGTGCCAGCAGCTCAGACAAGGCTAATGGCTACACCTTC
CASSSDKANGYTF
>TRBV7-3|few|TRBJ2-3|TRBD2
TGTGCCAGCAGCTTAAGTAGGCTAGCGGGAGTGGATACGCAGTATTTT
CASSLSRLAGVDTQYF
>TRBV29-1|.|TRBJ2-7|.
TGCAGCGTGACGACACTTTCCTACGAGCAGTACTTC
CSVTTLSYEQYF
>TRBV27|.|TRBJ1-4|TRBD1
TGTGCCAGCAGGACCTATGGGACAGGGGAAAAAGAAAAACTGTTTTTT
CASRTYGTGEKEKLFF
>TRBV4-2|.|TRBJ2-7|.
TGTGCCAGCAGCCAAGGGACAGACGGCTACGAGCAGTACTTC
CASSQGTDGYEQYF
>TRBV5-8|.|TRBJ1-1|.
TGTGCCAGCAGCTTGGCGGCAGGGCGAACTGAAGCTTTCTTT
CASSLAAGRTEAFF
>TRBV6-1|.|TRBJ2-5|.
TGTGCCAGCAAGCGGGAAGAGACCCAGTACTTC
CASKREETQYF
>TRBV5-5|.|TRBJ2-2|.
TGTGCCAGCAGCTTGATGTCTAGCAGTGGGGAGCTGTTTTTT
CASSLMSSSGELFF
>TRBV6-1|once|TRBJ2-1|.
TGTGCCAGCAGTGAAGGGGGGGGCGGGCAGAGTGAGCAGTTCTTC
CASSEGGGGQSEQFF
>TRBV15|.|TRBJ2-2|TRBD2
TGTGCCACCAGCGAGCGGGGGAACACCGGGGAGCTGTTTTTT
CATSERGNTGELFF
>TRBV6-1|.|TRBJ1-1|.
TGTGCCAGCAGCGACAGAACGACTGAAGCTTTCTTT
CASSDRTTEAFF
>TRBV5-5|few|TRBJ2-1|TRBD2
TGTGCCAGCAGCTTGACGACTAGCGGGGGTGTCTTAGATGAGCAGTTCTTC
CASSLTTSGGVLDEQFF
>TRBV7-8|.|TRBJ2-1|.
TGTGCCAGCAGCTTAATTCGGGCAGGGGCAAGGGTGTACAATGAGCAGTTCTTC
CASSLIRAGARVYNEQFF